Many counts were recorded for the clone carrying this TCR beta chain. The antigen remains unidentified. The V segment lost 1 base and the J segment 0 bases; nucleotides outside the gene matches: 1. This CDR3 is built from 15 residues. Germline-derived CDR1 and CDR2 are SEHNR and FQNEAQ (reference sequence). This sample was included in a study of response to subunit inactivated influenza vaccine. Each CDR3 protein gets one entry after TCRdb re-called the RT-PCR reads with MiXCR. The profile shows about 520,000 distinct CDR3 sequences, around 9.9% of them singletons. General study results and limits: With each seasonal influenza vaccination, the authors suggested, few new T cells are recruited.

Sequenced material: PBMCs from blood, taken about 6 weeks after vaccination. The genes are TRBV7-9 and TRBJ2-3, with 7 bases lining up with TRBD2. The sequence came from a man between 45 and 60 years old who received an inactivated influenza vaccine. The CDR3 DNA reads TGTGCCAGCAGCTTAGTTAGCGGGAGCACAGATACGCAGTATTTT. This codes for CASSLVSGSTDTQYF.